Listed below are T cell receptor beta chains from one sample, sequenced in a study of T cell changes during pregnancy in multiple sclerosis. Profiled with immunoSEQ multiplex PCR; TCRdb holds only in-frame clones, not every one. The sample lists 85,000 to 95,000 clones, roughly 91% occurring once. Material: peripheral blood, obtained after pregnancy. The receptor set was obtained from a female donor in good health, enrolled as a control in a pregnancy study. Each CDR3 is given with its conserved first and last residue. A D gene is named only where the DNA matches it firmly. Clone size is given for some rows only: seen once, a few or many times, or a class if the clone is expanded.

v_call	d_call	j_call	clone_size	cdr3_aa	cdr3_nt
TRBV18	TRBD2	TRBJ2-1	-	CASSLLLASSYNEQFF	TGTGCCAGCTCACTCCTACTAGCGTCGTCCTACAATGAGCAGTTCTTC
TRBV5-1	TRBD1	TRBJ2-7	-	CASSGTGGYEQYF	TGCGCCAGCTCCGGGACAGGGGGCTACGAGCAGTACTTC
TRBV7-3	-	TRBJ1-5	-	CASSLRDSLRNQPQHF	TGTGCCAGCAGCTTACGGGACTCTCTGCGCAATCAGCCCCAGCATTTT
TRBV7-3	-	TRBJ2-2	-	CASSSTRDRNTGELFF	TGTGCCAGCAGCTCCACCCGCGACAGGAACACCGGGGAGCTGTTTTTT
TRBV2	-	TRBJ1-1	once	CASQAMNTEAFF	TGTGCCAGCCAGGCCATGAACACTGAAGCTTTCTTT
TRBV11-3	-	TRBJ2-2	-	CASSTGPSLSGTGELFF	TGTGCCAGCAGCACGGGCCCTAGCTTAAGTGGCACCGGGGAGCTGTTTTTT
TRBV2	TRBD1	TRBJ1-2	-	CASRDRGVQGYTF	TGTGCCAGCAGGGACAGGGGCGTACAGGGCTACACCTTC
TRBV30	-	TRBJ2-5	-	CAWSLLNPDQETQYF	TGTGCCTGGAGTTTACTCAACCCTGACCAAGAGACCCAGTACTTC
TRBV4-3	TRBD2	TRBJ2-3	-	CASSQDLGSGGTDTQYF	TGCGCCAGCAGCCAAGATCTTGGTAGCGGGGGGACAGATACGCAGTATTTT
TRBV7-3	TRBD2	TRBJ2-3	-	CASSLRPAGVSTDTQYF	TGTGCCAGCAGCTTACGGCCCGCGGGGGTTAGCACAGATACGCAGTATTTT
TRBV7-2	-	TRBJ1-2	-	CASSPQVGQTYGYTF	TGTGCCAGCAGCCCCCAGGTCGGTCAAACCTATGGCTACACCTTC
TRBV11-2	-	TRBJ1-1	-	CASSLGSGKVAFF	TGTGCCAGCAGCTTAGGGTCAGGGAAAGTAGCTTTCTTT
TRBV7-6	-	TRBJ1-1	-	CASSLSRGTEAFF	TGTGCCAGCAGCTTATCGCGAGGAACTGAGGCTTTCTTT
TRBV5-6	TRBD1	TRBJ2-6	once	CASSSHRDRAGANVLTF	TGTGCCAGCAGCTCTCACCGGGACAGGGCTGGGGCCAACGTCCTGACTTTC
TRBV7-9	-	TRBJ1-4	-	CASGTQEKLFF	TGTGCCAGCGGCACCCAGGAAAAACTGTTTTTT
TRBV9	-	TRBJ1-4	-	CASSVEAATNEKLFF	TGTGCCAGCAGCGTAGAGGCGGCAACTAATGAAAAACTGTTTTTT
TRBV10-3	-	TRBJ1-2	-	CATGGQGGYTF	TGTGCCACCGGAGGGCAGGGCGGCTACACCTTC
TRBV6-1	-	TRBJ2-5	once	CASSVDRGETQYF	TGTGCCAGCAGTGTGGACCGGGGAGAGACCCAGTACTTC